The 11 T cell receptor beta chains reported below all come from one sample, sequenced in a study of CD8 T cells in ankylosing spondylitis. MiXCR, applied by TCRdb to the 5' RACE reads, yields one record per CDR3 protein. The sample carries approximately 220,000 distinct CDR3 sequences, 20% to 30% recorded once. Sequenced input: blood, either unsorted or a sorted T cell fraction (not recorded which). These receptors came from a male donor with ankylosing spondylitis or in good health (not recorded which).

This clonotype was recorded many times. The V gene is TRBV5-5, the J gene TRBJ2-4, with no clear D. The CDR3 runs 16 residues. V was clipped by 5 bases and J by 1 base, with 16 bases between them. Germline V gene data show CDR1 as SGHKS and CDR2 as YYEKEE (reference sequence). The CDR3 region is CASSTTLVQAKNIQYF. The CDR3 DNA sequence: TGTGCCAGCAGTACTACCTTAGTACAGGCCAAAAACATTCAGTACTTC. Looking up the rest from reference TRBV5-5 and TRBJ2-4 gives the full variable domain: DAGVTQSPTHLIKTRGQQVTLRCSPISGHKSVSWYQQVLGQGPQFIFQYYEKEERGRGNFPDRFSARQFPNYSSELNVNALLLGDSALYLCASSTTLVQAKNIQYFGAGTRLSVL.

This clonotype appeared many times. The rearrangement joins TRBV6-2 or TRBV6-3 to TRBJ1-6; tentative D call: TRBD1 (6 bases). In germline, CDR1 is MNHEY, CDR2 SVGEGT. The CDR3 sequence is 18 residues long. Trimming removed 7 bases from V and 6 bases from J, with 25 bases in between. For the CDR3, the DNA is TGTGCCAGCAACCTAAGATGGACAGCCACCCGATCTAATTCACCCCTCCACTTT. Protein sequence: CASNLRWTATRSNSPLHF.

This clonotype came up many times. The V gene is TRBV10-3, the J gene TRBJ2-5; either TRBD1 or TRBD2 may supply D (5 bases each). CDR1 and CDR2 (germline): ENHRY, SYGVKD. The V end was cut by 6 bases, the J end by 0 bases, with 14 bases between. This CDR3 comprises 15 residues. The CDR3: CAISLGPLDQETQYF. CDR3 DNA sequence: TGTGCCATCAGCTTGGGACCTCTGGACCAAGAGACCCAGTACTTC.

There are many counts of this clonotype. V and J are TRBV11-1 and TRBJ2-2, with 7 bases fitting TRBD1. Germline loops: CDR1 SGHAT, CDR2 FQDESV (reference sequence). The CDR3 runs to 13 residues. Unmatched junction bases numbered 3, after V lost 4 bases and J lost 7 bases. The CDR3 loop is CASSYRGHGELFF. For the CDR3, the DNA is TGTGCCAGCAGCTACAGGGGTCACGGGGAGCTGTTTTTT. The full variable domain, rest sourced from reference TRBV11-1 and TRBJ2-2, is EAEVAQSPRYKITEKSQAVAFWCDPISGHATLYWYRQILGQGPELLVQFQDESVVDDSQLPKDRFSAERLKGVDSTLKIQPAELGDSAMYLCASSYRGHGELFFGEGSRLTVL.

This clonotype has ten or more counts. This chain joins TRBV10-3 and TRBJ1-1; 10 nucleotides align to TRBD1. The V and J ends lost 6 bases and 0 bases, in that order; junction bases with no gene match: 7. The CDR3 length is 16 residues. Per the germline V gene, CDR1 is ENHRY and CDR2 is SYGVKD. CDR3 residues: CAISNRDRGMNTEAFF. The CDR3 DNA reads as TGTGCCATCAGCAACCGGGACAGGGGAATGAACACTGAAGCTTTCTTT.

The V call is TRBV1, the J call TRBJ1-2. TRBV1 is a documented pseudogene. The CDR3 totals 16 residues. The CDR3, as DNA: TGCACCAGCAGCCCCACCCGGACTGCAGCTAACTATGGCTACACCTTC. Translating it yields CTSSPTRTAANYGYTF.

The chain joins TRBV29-1 to TRBJ1-5, with 8 bases that match TRBD1. CDR3 size: 14 residues. Trimming at V came to 6 bases and at J to 2 bases, leaving 6 bases not matched to a gene. CDR1 and CDR2 (germline): SQVTM, ANQGSEA. CDR3 nucleotide sequence: TGCAGCGTCCTCAGGGGGCTCGGCAATCAGCCCCAGCATTTT. Amino acid sequence: CSVLRGLGNQPQHF.

The genes are TRBV19 and TRBJ2-3; unclear D gene. Germline assignment: CDR1 LNHDA and CDR2 SQIVND (reference sequence). This CDR3 is 13 amino acids long. Trimming pared 7 bases from V and 0 bases from J, leaving 8 bases between. CDR3 in DNA: TGTGCCAGTAAGGATTTGAGCACAGATACGCAGTATTTT. The encoded protein is CASKDLSTDTQYF.

The CDR3 is CASSQGRAGVQETQYF. CDR3 sequence (DNA): TGTGCCAGCAGCCAAGGACGAGCGGGAGTTCAAGAGACCCAGTACTTC. The rearrangement joins TRBV4-2 to TRBJ2-5, with 8 positions matching TRBD2. Germline lookup yields CDR1 LGHNA and CDR2 YNFKEQ. The CDR3 runs 16 residues. V was pared by 1 base and J by 2 bases, with 6 bases of the junction left unmatched.

The chain uses TRBV28 and TRBJ2-1, with 13 bases matching TRBD2. Germline CDR1 MDHEN, CDR2 SYDVKM. CDR3 length: 15 residues. Losses at the gene ends were 5 bases for V and 9 bases for J; bases not matched to a gene: 7. CDR3 region: CASSHGLAGVGEQFF. In nucleotides, the CDR3 is TGTGCCAGCAGTCACGGACTAGCGGGAGTGGGTGAGCAGTTCTTC.

This clonotype was seen more than once but under ten times. CDR3: CASSLRELSGNTIYF. The CDR3 DNA reads as TGTGCCAGCTCGTTAAGAGAACTCTCTGGAAACACCATATATTTT. The rearrangement links TRBV18 to TRBJ1-3, with no clear D. Per the germline V gene, CDR1 is KGHSH and CDR2 is LQKENI. This CDR3 has 15 residues. V was clipped by 6 bases and J by 0 bases, with 12 bases between them.